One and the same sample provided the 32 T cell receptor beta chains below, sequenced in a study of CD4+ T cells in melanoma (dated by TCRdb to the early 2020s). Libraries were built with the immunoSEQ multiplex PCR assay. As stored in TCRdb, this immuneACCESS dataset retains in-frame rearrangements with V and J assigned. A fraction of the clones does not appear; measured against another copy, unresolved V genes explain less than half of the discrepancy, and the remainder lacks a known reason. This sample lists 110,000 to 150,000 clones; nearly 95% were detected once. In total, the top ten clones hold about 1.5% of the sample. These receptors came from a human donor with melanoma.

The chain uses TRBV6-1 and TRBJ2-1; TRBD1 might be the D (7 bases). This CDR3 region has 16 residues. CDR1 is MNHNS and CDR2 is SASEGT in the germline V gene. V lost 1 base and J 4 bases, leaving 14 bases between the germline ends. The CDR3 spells CASSEEQGGVYNEQFF. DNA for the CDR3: TGTGCCAGCAGTGAAGAGCAGGGGGGAGTTTACAATGAGCAGTTCTTC.

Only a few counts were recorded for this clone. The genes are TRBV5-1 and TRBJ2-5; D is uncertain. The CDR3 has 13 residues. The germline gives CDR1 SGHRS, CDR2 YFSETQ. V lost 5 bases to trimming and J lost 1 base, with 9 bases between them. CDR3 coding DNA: TGCGCCAGCAGGATGGAGCCCCAAGAGACCCAGTACTTC. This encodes CASRMEPQETQYF.

The chain's CDR3 is CASSAFPGQRNSPLHF. The CDR3 DNA reads TGTGCCAGCAGTGCATTTCCGGGACAGAGAAATTCACCCCTCCACTTT. V is TRBV2 and J is TRBJ1-6, with 7 bases aligning to TRBD1. Germline V gene data show CDR1 as SNHLY and CDR2 as FYNNEI. The CDR3 runs to 16 residues. Unmatched junction bases numbered 10, after V lost 4 bases and J lost 7 bases.

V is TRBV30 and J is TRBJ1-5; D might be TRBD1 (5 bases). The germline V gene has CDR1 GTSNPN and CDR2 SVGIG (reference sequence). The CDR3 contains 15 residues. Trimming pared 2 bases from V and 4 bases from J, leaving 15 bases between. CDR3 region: CAWSLEGWGNQPQHF. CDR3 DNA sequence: TGTGCCTGGAGTTTGGAGGGGTGGGGTAATCAGCCCCAGCATTTT.

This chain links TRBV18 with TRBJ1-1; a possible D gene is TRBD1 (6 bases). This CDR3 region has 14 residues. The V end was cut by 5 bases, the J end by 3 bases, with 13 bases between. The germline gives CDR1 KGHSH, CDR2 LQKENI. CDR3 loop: CASSSTGDYTEAFF. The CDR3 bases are TGTGCCAGCTCATCGACAGGTGATTACACTGAAGCTTTCTTT.

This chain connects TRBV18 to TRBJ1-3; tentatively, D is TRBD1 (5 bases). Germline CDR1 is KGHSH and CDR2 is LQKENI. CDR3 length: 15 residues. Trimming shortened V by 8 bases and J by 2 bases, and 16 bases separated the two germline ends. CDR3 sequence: CASLAIWGTGNTIYF. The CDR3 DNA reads TGTGCCAGCCTCGCGATATGGGGGACTGGAAACACCATATATTTT.

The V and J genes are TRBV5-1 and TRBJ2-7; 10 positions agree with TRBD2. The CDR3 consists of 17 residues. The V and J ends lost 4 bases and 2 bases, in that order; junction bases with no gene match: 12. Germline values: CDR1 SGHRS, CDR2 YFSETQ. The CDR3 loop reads CASSLRDASGGAYEQYF. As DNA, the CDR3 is TGCGCCAGCAGCCTTAGGGATGCTAGCGGGGGTGCCTACGAGCAGTACTTC.

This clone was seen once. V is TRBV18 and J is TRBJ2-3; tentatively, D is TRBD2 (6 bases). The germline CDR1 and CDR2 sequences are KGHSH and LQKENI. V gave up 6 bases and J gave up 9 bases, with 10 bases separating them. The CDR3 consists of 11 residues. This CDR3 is CASSRLDTQYF. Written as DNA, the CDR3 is TGTGCCAGCTCGCGACTAGACACGCAGTATTTT.

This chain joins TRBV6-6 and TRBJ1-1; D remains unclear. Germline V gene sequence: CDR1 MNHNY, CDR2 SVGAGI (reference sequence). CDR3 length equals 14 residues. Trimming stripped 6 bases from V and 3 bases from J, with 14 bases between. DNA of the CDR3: TGTGCCAGCAGCACTGCGGGATGGTACACTGAAGCTTTCTTT. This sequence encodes CASSTAGWYTEAFF.

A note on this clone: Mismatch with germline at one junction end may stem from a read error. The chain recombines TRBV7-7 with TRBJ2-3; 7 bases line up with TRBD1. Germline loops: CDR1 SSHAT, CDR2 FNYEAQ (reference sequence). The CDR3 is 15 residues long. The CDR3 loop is CASSVGTVSTDTQYF. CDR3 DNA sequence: TGTGCTAGCAGCGTCGGGACAGTTAGCACAGATACGCAGTATTTT.

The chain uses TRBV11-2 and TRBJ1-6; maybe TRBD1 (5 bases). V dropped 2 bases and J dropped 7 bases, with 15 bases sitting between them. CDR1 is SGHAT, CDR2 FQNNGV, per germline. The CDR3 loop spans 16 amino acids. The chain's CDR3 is CASSLIGGVKNSPLHF. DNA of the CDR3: TGTGCCAGCAGCTTAATCGGGGGAGTAAAGAATTCACCCCTCCACTTT.

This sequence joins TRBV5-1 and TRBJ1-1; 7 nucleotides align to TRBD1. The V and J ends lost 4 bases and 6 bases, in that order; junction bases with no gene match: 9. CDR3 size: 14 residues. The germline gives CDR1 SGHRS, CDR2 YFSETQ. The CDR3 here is CASSPETGSAEAFF. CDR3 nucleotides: TGCGCCAGCAGCCCAGAGACAGGGTCGGCTGAAGCTTTCTTT.

CDR3 residues: CASSLFISGAVGEQYF. The DNA for the CDR3 is TGTGCCAGCAGCTTATTTATTAGCGGGGCCGTCGGGGAGCAGTACTTC. The chain combines TRBV7-6 with TRBJ2-7; 8 bases fit TRBD2. The CDR3 contains 16 residues. Germline lookup yields CDR1 SGHVS and CDR2 FNYEAQ. V lost 2 bases to trimming and J lost 7 bases; unmatched junction nucleotides: 13.

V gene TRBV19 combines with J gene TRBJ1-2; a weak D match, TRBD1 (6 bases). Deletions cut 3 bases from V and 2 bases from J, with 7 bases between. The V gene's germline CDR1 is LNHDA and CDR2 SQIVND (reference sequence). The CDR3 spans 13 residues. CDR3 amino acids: CASSIQGNYGYTF. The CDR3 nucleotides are TGTGCCAGTAGTATTCAGGGGAACTATGGCTACACCTTC.

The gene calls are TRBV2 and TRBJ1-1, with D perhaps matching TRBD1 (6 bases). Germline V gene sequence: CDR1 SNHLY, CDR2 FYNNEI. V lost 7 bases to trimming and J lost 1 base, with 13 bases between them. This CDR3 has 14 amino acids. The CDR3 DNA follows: TGTGCCAGCACCAATGGAGGGGGGAACACTGAAGCTTTCTTT. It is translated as CASTNGGGNTEAFF. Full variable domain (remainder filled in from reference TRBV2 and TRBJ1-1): EPEVTQTPSHQVTQMGQEVILRCVPISNHLYFYWYRQILGQKVEFLVSFYNNEISEKSEIFDDQFSVERPDGSNFTLKIRSTKLEDSAMYFCASTNGGGNTEAFFGQGTRLTVV.

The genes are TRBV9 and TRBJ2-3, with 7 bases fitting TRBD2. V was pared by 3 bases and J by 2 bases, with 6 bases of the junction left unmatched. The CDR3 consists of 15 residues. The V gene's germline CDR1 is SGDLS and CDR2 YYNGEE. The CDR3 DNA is TGTGCCAGCAGCGGGTGGGGGGACTACACAGATACGCAGTATTTT. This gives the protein CASSGWGDYTDTQYF.

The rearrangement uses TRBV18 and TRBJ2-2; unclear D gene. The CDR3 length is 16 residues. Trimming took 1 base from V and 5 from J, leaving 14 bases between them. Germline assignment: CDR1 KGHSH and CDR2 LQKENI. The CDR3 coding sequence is TGTGCCAGCTCACCACGGGTAGGGATCGAGACCGGGGAGCTGTTTTTT. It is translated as CASSPRVGIETGELFF.

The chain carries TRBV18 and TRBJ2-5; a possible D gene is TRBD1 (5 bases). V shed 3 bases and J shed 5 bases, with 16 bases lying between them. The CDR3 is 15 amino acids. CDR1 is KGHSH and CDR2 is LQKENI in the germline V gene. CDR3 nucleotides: TGTGCCAGCTCACCTCTCGCCGGTAGGGGCGAGACCCAGTACTTC. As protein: CASSPLAGRGETQYF.

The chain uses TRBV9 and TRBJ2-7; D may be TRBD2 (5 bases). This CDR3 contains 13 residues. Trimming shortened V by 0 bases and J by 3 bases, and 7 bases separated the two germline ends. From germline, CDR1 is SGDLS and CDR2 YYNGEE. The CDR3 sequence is CASSVAGNYEQYF. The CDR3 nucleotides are TGTGCCAGCAGCGTAGCGGGGAACTACGAGCAGTACTTC.

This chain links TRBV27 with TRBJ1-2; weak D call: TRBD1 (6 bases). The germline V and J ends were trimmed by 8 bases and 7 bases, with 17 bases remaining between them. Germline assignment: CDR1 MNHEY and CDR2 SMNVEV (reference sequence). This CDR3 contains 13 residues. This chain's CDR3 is CASRSARGGGYTF. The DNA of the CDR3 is TGTGCCAGCCGGTCAGCCAGGGGAGGTGGCTACACCTTC.

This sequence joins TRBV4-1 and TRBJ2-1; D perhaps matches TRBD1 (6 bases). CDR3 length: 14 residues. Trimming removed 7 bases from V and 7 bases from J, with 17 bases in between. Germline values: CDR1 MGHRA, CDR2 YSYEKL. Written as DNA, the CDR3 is TGCGCCAGCAAATGGCGGACAGTCACAAATGAGCAGTTCTTC. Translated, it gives CASKWRTVTNEQFF.

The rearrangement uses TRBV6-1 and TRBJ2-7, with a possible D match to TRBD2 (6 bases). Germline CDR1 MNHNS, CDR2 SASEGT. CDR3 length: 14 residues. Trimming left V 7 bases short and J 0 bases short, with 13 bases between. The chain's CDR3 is CASIPSTSSYEQYF. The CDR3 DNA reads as TGTGCCAGCATCCCCTCGACTAGCTCCTACGAGCAGTACTTC.

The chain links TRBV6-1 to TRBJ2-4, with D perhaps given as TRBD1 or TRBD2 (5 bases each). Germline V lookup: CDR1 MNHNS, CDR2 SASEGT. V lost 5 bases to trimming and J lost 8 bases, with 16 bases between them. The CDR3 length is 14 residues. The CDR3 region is CASSRGRKGDIQYF. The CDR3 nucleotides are TGTGCCAGCAGTCGGGGACGCAAAGGGGACATTCAGTACTTC.

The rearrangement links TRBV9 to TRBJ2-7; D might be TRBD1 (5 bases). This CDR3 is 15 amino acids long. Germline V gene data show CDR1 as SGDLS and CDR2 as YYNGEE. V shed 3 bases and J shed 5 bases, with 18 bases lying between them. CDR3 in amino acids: CASSGPQEGRDEQYF. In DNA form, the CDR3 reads TGTGCCAGCAGCGGACCACAGGAAGGTCGGGACGAGCAGTACTTC.

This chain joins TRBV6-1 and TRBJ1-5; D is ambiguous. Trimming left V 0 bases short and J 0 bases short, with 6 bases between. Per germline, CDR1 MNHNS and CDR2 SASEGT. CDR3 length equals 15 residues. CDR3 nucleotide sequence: TGTGCCAGCAGTGAAGCGTCCCATAGCAATCAGCCCCAGCATTTT. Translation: CASSEASHSNQPQHF.

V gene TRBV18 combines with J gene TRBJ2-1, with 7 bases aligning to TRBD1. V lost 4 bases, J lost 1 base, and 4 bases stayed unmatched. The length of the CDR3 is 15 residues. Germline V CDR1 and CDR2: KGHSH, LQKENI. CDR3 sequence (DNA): TGTGCCAGCTCACAAGGGACAGTTTCCTACAATGAGCAGTTCTTC. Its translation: CASSQGTVSYNEQFF.

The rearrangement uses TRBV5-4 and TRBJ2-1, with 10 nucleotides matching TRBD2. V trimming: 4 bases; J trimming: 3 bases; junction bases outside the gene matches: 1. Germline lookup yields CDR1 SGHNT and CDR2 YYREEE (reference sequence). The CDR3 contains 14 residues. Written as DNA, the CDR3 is TGTGCCAGCAGCCCTAGCGGGGGCTACAATGAGCAGTTCTTC. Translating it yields CASSPSGGYNEQFF.

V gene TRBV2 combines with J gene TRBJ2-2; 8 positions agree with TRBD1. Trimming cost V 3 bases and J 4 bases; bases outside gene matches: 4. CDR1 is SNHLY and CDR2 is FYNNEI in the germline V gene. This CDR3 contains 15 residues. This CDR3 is CASSDRGQSTGELFF. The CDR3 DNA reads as TGTGCCAGCAGTGACAGGGGGCAAAGCACCGGGGAGCTGTTTTTT.

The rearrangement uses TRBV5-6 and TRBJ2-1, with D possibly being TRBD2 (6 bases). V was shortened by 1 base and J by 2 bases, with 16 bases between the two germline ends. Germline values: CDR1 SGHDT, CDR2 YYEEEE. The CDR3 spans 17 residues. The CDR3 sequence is CASSLFRERAAYNEQFF. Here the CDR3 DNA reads TGTGCCAGCAGCTTGTTCCGGGAGCGGGCCGCCTACAATGAGCAGTTCTTC.

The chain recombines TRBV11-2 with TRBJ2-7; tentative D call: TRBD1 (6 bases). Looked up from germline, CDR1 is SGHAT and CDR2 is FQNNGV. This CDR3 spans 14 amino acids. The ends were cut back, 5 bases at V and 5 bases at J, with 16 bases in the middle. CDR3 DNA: TGTGCCAGCAGCGTAGCGTACAGGGTCAACGAGCAGTACTTC. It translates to CASSVAYRVNEQYF.

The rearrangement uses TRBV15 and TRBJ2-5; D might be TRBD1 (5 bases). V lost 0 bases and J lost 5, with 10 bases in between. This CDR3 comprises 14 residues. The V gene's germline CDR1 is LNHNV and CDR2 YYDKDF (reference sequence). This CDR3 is CATSRDRQGETQYF. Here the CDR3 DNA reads TGTGCCACCAGCAGAGATCGCCAGGGCGAGACCCAGTACTTC.

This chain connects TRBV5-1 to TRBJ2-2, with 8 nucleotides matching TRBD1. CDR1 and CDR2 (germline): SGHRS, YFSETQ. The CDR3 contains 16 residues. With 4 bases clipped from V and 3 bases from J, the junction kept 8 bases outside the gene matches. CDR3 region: CASSRSRGLDTGELFF. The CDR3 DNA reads TGCGCCAGCAGCCGAAGCAGGGGGCTGGACACCGGGGAGCTGTTTTTT.